The T cell receptor (beta chain) under discussion was sequenced for a study of T cell clones after liver transplantation. With respect to this clone: As yet, its antigen is unknown.

The germline gives CDR1 MDHEN, CDR2 SYDVKM. V was trimmed by 6 bases and J by 2 bases, leaving 8 bases between them. The CDR3 totals 13 residues. TCRdb's table, derived via immunoSEQ multiplex PCR, lists solely in-frame clones and lacks some. The table records 4,500 to 6,500 clones, around 29% of them present only once. Sequencing of dividing CFSE-low cells from the MLR defined alloreactive TCRbeta sequences. The receptor was isolated from a human patient who received a liver transplant. Some T cells may be graft donor cells. The rearrangement joins TRBV28 to TRBJ1-5; no clear D. Sequencing was done on a sample of CD4+ T cells from cultured PBMCs. CDR3 residues: CASSPYRNQPQHF. CDR3 nucleotide sequence: TGTGCCAGCAGCCCGTACCGCAATCAGCCCCAGCATTTT.